This is a list of T cell receptor beta chains from one sample in a study of monozygotic twins with cystic fibrosis. The table came from immunoSEQ multiplex PCR; TCRdb's copy has only in-frame clones and leaves some out. In the table there are 12,000 to 15,000 clones, around 83% of which are singletons. The sequenced material came from blood. These receptors were obtained from a boy younger than 18 with cystic fibrosis. CDR3s include the opening cysteine and the closing phenylalanine or tryptophan. D genes are given only for firm matches. Clone size, where shown, is once, few, many, or a class for clones that have expanded.

clone_size,v_call,j_call,d_call,cdr3_aa,cdr3_nt
NA,TRBV7-9,TRBJ2-7,NA,CASSLGAASTYEQYF,TGTGCCAGCAGCTTAGGGGCGGCCAGCACCTACGAGCAGTACTTC
few,TRBV27,TRBJ1-5,NA,CASSLIGGNQPQHF,TGTGCCAGCAGTTTAATCGGAGGGAATCAGCCCCAGCATTTT
NA,TRBV4-1,TRBJ1-5,TRBD1,CASSQGSWGETGRYQPQHF,TGCGCCAGCAGCCAAGGAAGTTGGGGTGAGACAGGGAGATATCAGCCCCAGCATTTT
NA,TRBV28,TRBJ1-1,NA,CASSLTQTAFGFF,TGTGCCAGCAGCTTAACCCAGACAGCGTTCGGTTTCTTT
NA,TRBV14,TRBJ2-1,TRBD2,CASSQESLAGVISYNEQFF,TGTGCCAGCAGCCAAGAATCCCTAGCGGGAGTAATTTCTTACAATGAGCAGTTCTTC
once,TRBV7-9,TRBJ2-1,NA,CASSLRIAGGPIFDNEQFF,TGTGCCAGCAGCTTACGGATTGCCGGGGGGCCCATTTTCGACAATGAGCAGTTCTTC
NA,TRBV29-1,TRBJ2-7,NA,CSIMPELSREQYF,TGCAGCATAATGCCAGAGTTATCTCGCGAGCAGTACTTC
NA,TRBV19,TRBJ1-1,NA,CASSIRGRNTEAFF,TGTGCCAGTAGTATCCGGGGCAGGAACACTGAAGCTTTCTTT
NA,TRBV28,TRBJ1-3,TRBD1,CASSTHGYDREGNTIYF,TGTGCCAGCAGTACCCACGGATATGACAGGGAGGGAAACACCATATATTTT
few,TRBV18,TRBJ1-1,NA,CASSPPSVFEAFF,TGTGCCAGCTCACCACCATCGGTCTTTGAAGCTTTCTTT
few,TRBV28,TRBJ2-4,TRBD2,CASSLFRLADQYF,TGTGCCAGCAGTTTATTTCGCCTAGCGGATCAGTACTTC
NA,TRBV6-4,TRBJ2-2,NA,CASSDSLFTGELFF,TGTGCCAGCAGTGACTCTCTGTTCACCGGGGAGCTGTTTTTT
NA,TRBV13,TRBJ2-5,TRBD2,CASSFGLAGAETQYF,TGTGCCAGCAGCTTCGGACTAGCGGGAGCAGAGACCCAGTACTTC
NA,TRBV2,TRBJ2-7,NA,CASQLETGNIYEQYF,TGTGCCAGCCAGCTAGAGACAGGCAACATCTACGAGCAGTACTTC
NA,TRBV4-1,TRBJ2-3,NA,CASSQSGSGAISFSDTQYF,TGCGCCAGCAGCCAATCAGGCTCGGGGGCGATCAGCTTTTCGGATACGCAGTATTTT
NA,TRBV7-2,TRBJ1-2,TRBD1,CASSLSGGNYGYTF,TGTGCCAGCAGCTTGTCAGGGGGCAACTATGGCTACACCTTC
NA,TRBV15,TRBJ1-6,NA,CATSSQTADNSPLHF,TGTGCCACCAGCAGTCAGACAGCAGATAATTCACCCCTCCACTTT
few,TRBV6-1,TRBJ1-6,NA,CASSELVYNSPLHF,TGTGCCAGCAGTGAACTCGTTTATAATTCACCCCTCCACTTT
NA,TRBV7-2,TRBJ2-2,NA,CASSSYPTGELFF,TGTGCCAGCAGCTCGTATCCCACCGGGGAGCTGTTTTTT
few,TRBV5-4,TRBJ2-2,NA,CASSLGGAGELFF,TGTGCCAGCAGCTTGGGGGGAGCCGGGGAGCTGTTTTTT
once,TRBV2,TRBJ2-1,TRBD2,CASRSSGGAYNEQFF,TGTGCCAGCAGATCTAGCGGGGGGGCCTACAATGAGCAGTTCTTC
NA,TRBV18,TRBJ2-7,NA,CASSQNRYYEQYF,TGTGCCAGCTCACAAAACAGGTACTACGAGCAGTACTTC
NA,TRBV18,TRBJ2-5,TRBD1,CASSYRDRETQYF,TGTGCCAGCTCCTACCGGGACAGAGAGACCCAGTACTTC
NA,TRBV5-6,TRBJ2-2,TRBD2,CASNLSPTSGNTGELFF,TGTGCCAGCAACCTATCTCCGACTAGCGGAAACACCGGGGAGCTGTTTTTT
once,TRBV10-2,TRBJ1-2,TRBD1,CATRQGAFGYTF,TGCGCCACAAGACAGGGGGCCTTTGGCTACACCTTC
NA,TRBV4-1,TRBJ1-4,NA,CASSQGRGATNEKLFF,TGCGCCAGCAGCCAAGGTCGAGGTGCAACTAATGAAAAACTGTTTTTT
NA,TRBV19,TRBJ1-5,NA,CASSRDGPYSSNQPQHF,TGTGCCAGTAGTCGGGACGGGCCCTATAGTAGCAATCAGCCCCAGCATTTT
NA,TRBV5-1,TRBJ1-1,TRBD1,CASSHDRGGLWTEAFF,TGCGCCAGCAGCCACGACAGGGGGGGTTTGTGGACTGAAGCTTTCTTT
NA,TRBV7-9,TRBJ1-1,NA,CASRPLNTEAFF,TGTGCCAGCAGACCGTTGAACACTGAAGCTTTCTTT
few,TRBV19,TRBJ1-5,NA,CASSRRDNQPQHF,TGTGCCAGTAGTCGCAGGGACAATCAGCCCCAGCATTTT
NA,TRBV2,TRBJ1-2,TRBD1,CASRGDRGRGYTF,TGTGCCAGCAGGGGGGACAGGGGTCGGGGCTACACCTTC
NA,TRBV10-3,TRBJ1-6,NA,CAISECGRICQSPLHF,TGTGCCATCAGTGAGTGCGGCAGAATTTGTCAATCACCCCTCCACTTT
NA,TRBV6-5,TRBJ2-7,TRBD1,CASKGGGSSYEQYF,TGTGCCAGCAAAGGGGGCGGTAGCTCCTACGAGCAGTACTTC